These 22 T cell receptor beta chains share one sample of origin, sequenced in a study of T cells in tuberculosis. Libraries were prepared by immunoSEQ multiplex PCR; TCRdb keeps only in-frame clonotypes and omits some of them. The data contain around 45,000 clones, roughly 94% of them singletons. Sequenced: PBMCs. The receptors were sampled from a donor under 30 with latent tuberculosis or without tuberculosis infection. Some clones in this sample may be carry-over from other donors' samples.

The chain couples TRBV19 to TRBJ2-7; 7 nucleotides line up with TRBD1. The CDR3 length is 15 residues. V was clipped by 5 bases and J by 5 bases; unmatched bases: 12. The germline CDR1 and CDR2 sequences are LNHDA and SQIVND (reference sequence). The DNA for the CDR3 is TGTGCCAGTAGTCTCGCACAAGACAGGGCACACGAGCAGTACTTC. Protein sequence: CASSLAQDRAHEQYF.

This clone was recorded only once. The chain combines TRBV5-4 with TRBJ2-3; TRBD1 matches 10 bases. This CDR3 spans 15 amino acids. The junction had 7 bases not matched to a gene; V was cut back by 4 bases and J by 5 bases. CDR1 SGHNT and CDR2 YYREEE come from the germline V gene (reference sequence). CDR3: CASSLPGQGKDTQYF. CDR3 in DNA: TGTGCCAGCAGCCTGCCGGGACAGGGGAAAGATACGCAGTATTTT.

The chain's CDR3 is CASSDPQGANYEQYF. The CDR3 coding sequence is TGCGCCAGCAGCGACCCACAGGGGGCCAACTACGAGCAGTACTTC. This chain joins TRBV5-1 and TRBJ2-7; 9 bases match TRBD1. CDR1 is SGHRS and CDR2 is YFSETQ in the germline V gene. The CDR3 spans 15 residues. Trimming took 4 bases from V and 3 from J; bases not matched to a gene: 8.

This rearrangement joins TRBV21-1 to TRBJ1-4. TRBV21-1 is designated a pseudogene. CDR3 length: 17 residues. CDR3 DNA: TGTGCCAGCAGCCCGCGGACGGCTCCGAGGGCTAATGAAAAACTGTTTTTT. Translating gives CASSPRTAPRANEKLFF.

The chain recombines TRBV18 with TRBJ2-1; TRBD2 matches 10 bases. Germline-derived CDR1 and CDR2 are KGHSH and LQKENI. The CDR3 is 15 residues long. Trimming removed 3 bases from V and 9 bases from J; junction bases left unmatched: 8. The CDR3 DNA reads as TGTGCCAGCTCACCGGGGGCTAGCGGGAGCAGTGAGCAGTTCTTC. This sequence encodes CASSPGASGSSEQFF.

The CDR3 loop is CASSLRTGVPNQPQHF. As DNA, the CDR3 is TGTGCCAGCAGCTTGCGGACAGGCGTCCCTAATCAGCCCCAGCATTTT. The chain joins TRBV5-5 to TRBJ1-5, with TRBD1 matching over 7 bases. Per the germline V gene, CDR1 is SGHKS and CDR2 is YYEKEE (reference sequence). The CDR3 runs to 16 residues. V was pared by 1 base and J by 4 bases, with 8 bases of the junction left unmatched.

The rearrangement uses TRBV7-2 and TRBJ1-5; D is unresolved. The CDR3 totals 14 residues. The V end was cut by 6 bases, the J end by 0 bases, with 9 bases between. Germline V gives CDR1 SGHTA, CDR2 FQGNSA. This CDR3 is CASSVPGSNQPQHF. In DNA form, the CDR3 reads TGTGCCAGCAGTGTACCGGGTAGCAATCAGCCCCAGCATTTT.

The CDR3 region is CASGLVLGGANTGELFF. CDR3 DNA: TGTGCTAGTGGTTTGGTACTAGGGGGCGCGAACACCGGGGAGCTGTTTTTT. The chain links TRBV12-5 to TRBJ2-2; TRBD1 matches at 7 bases. With 0 bases clipped from V and 0 bases from J, the junction kept 4 bases outside the gene matches. The CDR3 has 17 residues. CDR1 and CDR2 (germline): LGHNT, FRNRAP. Complete variable domain (other parts from reference TRBV12-5 and TRBJ2-2): DARVTQTPRHKVTEMGQEVTMRCQPILGHNTVFWYRQTMMQGLELLAYFRNRAPLDDSGMPKDRFSAEMPDATLATLKIQPSEPRDSAVYFCASGLVLGGANTGELFFGEGSRLTVL.

This sequence joins TRBV29-1 and TRBJ2-7; 8 nucleotides match TRBD1. From germline, CDR1 is SQVTM and CDR2 ANQGSEA. V trimming: 4 bases; J trimming: 6 bases; junction bases outside the gene matches: 11. This CDR3 comprises 14 residues. Here the CDR3 DNA reads TGCAGCGTTGGATCCAGGGGGCGCAGGAGCGAGCAGTACTTC. Translation: CSVGSRGRRSEQYF.

CDR3 bases: TGCGCCAGCAGCCAAGGTCCCCTAGAAAGGATCATTCAGTACTTC. Encoded protein: CASSQGPLERIIQYF. The chain uses TRBV4-1 and TRBJ2-4; unclear D gene. The V and J ends lost 1 base and 9 bases respectively, with 16 bases between them. CDR1 and CDR2 from the germline V gene are MGHRA and YSYEKL. The CDR3 extends over 15 amino acids.

The chain links TRBV4-2 to TRBJ2-5, with no clear D. V gave up 9 bases and J gave up 5 bases, with 25 bases separating them. The V gene's germline CDR1 is LGHNA and CDR2 YNFKEQ. The CDR3 is 16 residues long. Written as DNA, the CDR3 is TGTGCCAGTAACCCCTCGATCATCTCGAGTTCGGAGACCCAGTACTTC. Amino acids: CASNPSIISSSETQYF.

In its sample, this clone was seen a few times. The chain carries TRBV5-1 and TRBJ1-4; TRBD1 aligns across 11 bases. Trimming cost V 7 bases and J 7 bases; bases outside gene matches: 6. Germline-derived CDR1 and CDR2 are SGHRS and YFSETQ. The CDR3 consists of 14 residues. The CDR3 here is CASGSGTGGEKLFF. CDR3 DNA: TGCGCCAGCGGATCCGGGACAGGGGGTGAAAAACTGTTTTTT.

V usage is TRBV6-1 and J usage is TRBJ2-3, with D maybe TRBD1 (7 bases). V was cut by 4 bases and J by 6 bases, with 17 bases left in between. There are 15 residues in the CDR3. The germline gives CDR1 MNHNS, CDR2 SASEGT. Here the CDR3 DNA reads TGTGCCAGCAGTGCCAGGGGGGCTTGGGGGGATACGCAGTATTTT. It yields the protein CASSARGAWGDTQYF.

This clone was seen just once. This chain joins TRBV27 and TRBJ1-1, with unresolved D. Germline V lookup: CDR1 MNHEY, CDR2 SMNVEV (reference sequence). The CDR3 sequence is 15 residues long. Deletions cut 0 bases from V and 0 bases from J, with 8 bases between. The CDR3 nucleotides are TGTGCCAGCAGTTTATCGAGAGCTTTGAACACTGAAGCTTTCTTT. As protein: CASSLSRALNTEAFF.

The chain uses TRBV18 and TRBJ2-5; D gene ambiguous. The CDR3 is 15 residues long. Germline CDR1 is KGHSH and CDR2 is LQKENI. Trimming took off 2 bases at V and 5 bases at J, with 15 bases between the two ends. The CDR3 region has the DNA TGTGCCAGCTCACCATTACAAGGCCTCGGGGAGACCCAGTACTTC. The encoded protein is CASSPLQGLGETQYF.

The chain joins TRBV4-3 to TRBJ2-3; TRBD2 might be the D (6 bases). V lost 0 bases to trimming and J lost 0 bases, with 10 bases between them. Looked up from germline, CDR1 is LGHNA and CDR2 is YSLEER. The CDR3 sequence is 16 residues long. The CDR3 nucleotides read TGCGCCAGCAGCCAAGATGAGGGGAGGAGCACAGATACGCAGTATTTT. This gives the protein CASSQDEGRSTDTQYF.

J is TRBJ1-1 and V is TRBV30; maybe TRBD1 (6 bases). This CDR3 is 15 amino acids long. V lost 0 bases to trimming and J lost 11 bases, with 22 bases between them. In germline, CDR1 is GTSNPN, CDR2 SVGIG (reference sequence). This CDR3 reads CAWSVRGYRAKNAFF. CDR3 nucleotides: TGTGCCTGGAGTGTCAGGGGCTATCGGGCGAAGAATGCTTTCTTT. Looking up the rest from reference TRBV30 and TRBJ1-1 gives the full variable domain: SQTIHQWPATLVQPVGSPLSLECTVEGTSNPNLYWYRQAAGRGLQLLFYSVGIGQISSEVPQNLSASRPQDRQFILSSKKLLLSDSGFYLCAWSVRGYRAKNAFFGQGTRLTVV.

The chain carries TRBV23-1 and TRBJ2-1; TRBD2 agrees at 8 bases. TRBV23-1 is flagged as an ORF with uncertain function. CDR3 size: 13 residues. After removal of 9 bases from V and 8 bases from J, the junction contained 9 bases not matched to a gene. CDR3 in DNA: TGCGCCAGTCGGAGGCGGGAGGTCGATGAGCAGTTCTTC. Protein sequence: CASRRREVDEQFF.

This clone was counted a single time. CDR3 DNA sequence: TGTGCCAGCAGGACAGGGTATAGCAATCAGCCCCAGCATTTT. Protein sequence: CASRTGYSNQPQHF. The chain employs TRBV28 and TRBJ1-5, with 7 nucleotides matching TRBD1. CDR1 MDHEN and CDR2 SYDVKM come from the germline V gene. J gave up 0 bases and V 6 bases, and 2 bases lay outside the gene matches. CDR3 length: 14 residues.

The chain carries TRBV30 and TRBJ1-1, with D tentatively TRBD1 (6 bases). The germline CDR1 and CDR2 sequences are GTSNPN and SVGIG (reference sequence). The CDR3 runs to 17 residues. Trimming cost V 4 bases and J 3 bases, with 24 bases left between them. The CDR3 spells CAWTIWDGGGWYTEAFF. As DNA, the CDR3 is TGTGCCTGGACCATCTGGGACGGGGGGGGCTGGTACACTGAAGCTTTCTTT.

This chain links TRBV12-5 with TRBJ1-1, with 7 bases matching TRBD1. The CDR3 loop spans 14 amino acids. The V gene's germline CDR1 is LGHNT and CDR2 FRNRAP. The V gene end was trimmed by 6 bases and the J gene end by 0 bases; junction bases not matched to a gene: 4. Written as DNA, the CDR3 is TGTGCTAGTGGGGGGACAGAAATGAACACTGAAGCTTTCTTT. It translates to CASGGTEMNTEAFF. The entire variable domain, with the rest obtained from reference TRBV12-5 and TRBJ1-1, is as follows: DARVTQTPRHKVTEMGQEVTMRCQPILGHNTVFWYRQTMMQGLELLAYFRNRAPLDDSGMPKDRFSAEMPDATLATLKIQPSEPRDSAVYFCASGGTEMNTEAFFGQGTRLTVV.

The chain has TRBV28 and TRBJ2-7; TRBD1 matches at 9 bases. With V trimmed by 5 bases and J by 0 bases, 2 bases remained unmatched. Germline V gene data show CDR1 as MDHEN and CDR2 as SYDVKM. This CDR3 has 14 amino acids. CDR3 in DNA: TGTGCCAGCAGTCCGACAGGGGGCTCCTACGAGCAGTACTTC. Protein product: CASSPTGGSYEQYF.